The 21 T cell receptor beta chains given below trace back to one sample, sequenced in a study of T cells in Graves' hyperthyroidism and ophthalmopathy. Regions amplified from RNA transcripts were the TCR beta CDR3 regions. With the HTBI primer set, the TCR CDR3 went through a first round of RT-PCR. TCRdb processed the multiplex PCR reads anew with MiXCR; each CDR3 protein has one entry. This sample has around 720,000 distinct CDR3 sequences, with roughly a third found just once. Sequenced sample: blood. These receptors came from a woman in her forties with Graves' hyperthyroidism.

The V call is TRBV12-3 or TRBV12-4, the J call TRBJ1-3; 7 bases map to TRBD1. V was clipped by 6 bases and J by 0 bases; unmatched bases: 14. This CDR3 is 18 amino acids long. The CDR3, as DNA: TGTGCCAGCAGGTCCTTTGGGCCACAGGGGCACTCTGGAAACACCATATATTTT. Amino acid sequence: CASRSFGPQGHSGNTIYF.

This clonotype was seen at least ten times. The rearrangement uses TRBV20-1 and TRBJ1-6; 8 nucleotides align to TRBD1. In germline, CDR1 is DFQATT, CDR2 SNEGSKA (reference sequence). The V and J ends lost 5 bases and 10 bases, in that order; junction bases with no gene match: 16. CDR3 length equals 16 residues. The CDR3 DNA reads TGCAGTGCTGGGGATATGACAGGGGCGCCCCTCTCACCCCTCCACTTT. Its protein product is CSAGDMTGAPLSPLHF.

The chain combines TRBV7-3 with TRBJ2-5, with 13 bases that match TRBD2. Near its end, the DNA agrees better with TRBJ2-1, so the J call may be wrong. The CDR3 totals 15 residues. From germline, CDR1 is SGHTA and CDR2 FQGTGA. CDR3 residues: CASSLPLGTSGKQFF. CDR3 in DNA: TGTGCCAGCAGCTTACCCCTTGGGACTAGCGGGAAGCAGTTCTTC.

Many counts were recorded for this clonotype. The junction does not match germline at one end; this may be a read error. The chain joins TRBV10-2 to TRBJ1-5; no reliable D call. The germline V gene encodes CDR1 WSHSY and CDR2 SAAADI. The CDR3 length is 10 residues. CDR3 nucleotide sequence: TGCGCCAGCGGTGATCAGCCCCAGCATTTT. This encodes CASGDQPQHF.

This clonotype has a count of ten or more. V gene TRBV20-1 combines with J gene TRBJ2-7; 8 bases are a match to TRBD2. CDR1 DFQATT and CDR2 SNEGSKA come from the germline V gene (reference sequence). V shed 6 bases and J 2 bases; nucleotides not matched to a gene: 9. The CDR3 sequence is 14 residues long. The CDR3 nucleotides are TGCAGTGCGCATGGGAGCGGGGGAACCTACGAGCAGTACTTC. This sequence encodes CSAHGSGGTYEQYF.

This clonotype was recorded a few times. Here the CDR3 reads CASISGVYEQYF. In DNA form, the CDR3 reads TGTGCCAGCATATCCGGGGTCTACGAGCAGTACTTC. The rearrangement links TRBV2 to TRBJ2-7; TRBD2 might be the D (5 bases). The CDR3 runs 12 residues. Trimming shortened V by 7 bases and J by 3 bases, and 10 bases separated the two germline ends. Germline CDR1 SNHLY, CDR2 FYNNEI.

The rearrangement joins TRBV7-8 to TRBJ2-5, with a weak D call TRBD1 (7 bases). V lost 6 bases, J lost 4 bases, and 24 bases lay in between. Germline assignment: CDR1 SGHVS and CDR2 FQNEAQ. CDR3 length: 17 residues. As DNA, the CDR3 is TGTGCCAGCAGTTTTGGACCAGGAGGGGGCCAAAGAGAGACCCAGTACTTC. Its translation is CASSFGPGGGQRETQYF.

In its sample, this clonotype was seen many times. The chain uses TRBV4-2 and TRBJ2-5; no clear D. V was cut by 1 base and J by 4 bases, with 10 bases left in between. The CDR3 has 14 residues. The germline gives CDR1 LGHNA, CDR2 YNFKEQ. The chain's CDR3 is CASSQGGEGETQYF. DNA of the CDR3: TGTGCCAGCAGCCAAGGCGGAGAAGGAGAGACCCAGTACTTC.

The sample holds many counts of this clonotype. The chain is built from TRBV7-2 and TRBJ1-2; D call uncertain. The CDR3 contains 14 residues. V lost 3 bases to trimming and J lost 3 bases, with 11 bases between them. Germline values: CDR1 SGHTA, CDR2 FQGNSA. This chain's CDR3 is CASSLRATDYGYTF. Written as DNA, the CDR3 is TGTGCCAGCAGCTTGAGGGCGACGGACTATGGCTACACCTTC.

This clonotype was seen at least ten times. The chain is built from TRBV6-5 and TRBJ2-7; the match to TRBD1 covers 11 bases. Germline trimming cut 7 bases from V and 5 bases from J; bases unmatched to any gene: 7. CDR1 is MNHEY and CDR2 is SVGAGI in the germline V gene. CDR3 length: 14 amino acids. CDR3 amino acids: CASKDRGLTHEQYF. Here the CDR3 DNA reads TGTGCCAGCAAGGACAGGGGGCTTACCCACGAGCAGTACTTC.

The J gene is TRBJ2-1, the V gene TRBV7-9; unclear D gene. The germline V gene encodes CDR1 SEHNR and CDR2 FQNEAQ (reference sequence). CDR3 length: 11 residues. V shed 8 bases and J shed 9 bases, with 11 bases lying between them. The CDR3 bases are TGTGCCAGCGGTCGTGAGGCTGAGCAGTTCTTC. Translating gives CASGREAEQFF. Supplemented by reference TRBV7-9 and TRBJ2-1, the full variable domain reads DTGVSQNPRHKITKRGQNVTFRCDPISEHNRLYWYRQTLGQGPEFLTYFQNEAQLEKSRLLSDRFSAERPKGSFSTLEIQRTEQGDSAMYLCASGREAEQFFGPGTRLTVL.

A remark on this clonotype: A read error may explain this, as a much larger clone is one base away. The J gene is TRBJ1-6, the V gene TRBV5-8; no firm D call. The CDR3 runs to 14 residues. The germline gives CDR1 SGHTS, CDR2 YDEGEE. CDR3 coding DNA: TGTGCCAGCAGCTTGGGGGTCGGATATTCACTCCTCCACTTT. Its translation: CASSLGVGYSLLHF.

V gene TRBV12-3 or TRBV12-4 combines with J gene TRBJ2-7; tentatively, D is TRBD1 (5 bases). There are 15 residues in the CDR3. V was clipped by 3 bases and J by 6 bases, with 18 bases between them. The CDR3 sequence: CASSFFRAAGCEQYF. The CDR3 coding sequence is TGTGCCAGCAGTTTCTTCAGGGCGGCAGGCTGCGAGCAGTACTTC.

CDR3 DNA: TGTGCCAGCTCACCACGGATTCAGGGGACCTACGAGCAGTACTTC. This sequence encodes CASSPRIQGTYEQYF. This rearrangement joins TRBV7-2 to TRBJ2-7; perhaps TRBD1 as D (6 bases). Germline V gene lookup returns CDR1 SGHTA and CDR2 FQGNSA. The CDR3 sequence is 15 residues long. Trimming took off 8 bases at V and 2 bases at J, with 19 bases between the two ends.

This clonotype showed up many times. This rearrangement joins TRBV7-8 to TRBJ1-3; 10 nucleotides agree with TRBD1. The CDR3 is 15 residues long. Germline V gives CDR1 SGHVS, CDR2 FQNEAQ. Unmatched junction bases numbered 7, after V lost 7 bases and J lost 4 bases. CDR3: CASIPGTGAGNTIYF. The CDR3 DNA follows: TGTGCCAGCATCCCCGGGACAGGGGCAGGAAACACCATATATTTT.

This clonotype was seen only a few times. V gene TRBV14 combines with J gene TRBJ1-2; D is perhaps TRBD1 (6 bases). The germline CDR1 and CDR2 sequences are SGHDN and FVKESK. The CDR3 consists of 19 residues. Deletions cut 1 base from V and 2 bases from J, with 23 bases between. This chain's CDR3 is CASSQARTDLNLLNYGYTF. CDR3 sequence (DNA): TGTGCCAGCAGCCAAGCCCGGACAGACCTGAACCTTCTAAACTATGGCTACACCTTC.

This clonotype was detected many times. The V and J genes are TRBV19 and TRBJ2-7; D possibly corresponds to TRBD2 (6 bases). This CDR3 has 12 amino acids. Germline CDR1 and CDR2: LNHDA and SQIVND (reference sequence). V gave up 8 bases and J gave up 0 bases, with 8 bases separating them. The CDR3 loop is CASAGFSYEQYF. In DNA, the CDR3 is TGTGCCAGTGCGGGATTCTCCTACGAGCAGTACTTC.

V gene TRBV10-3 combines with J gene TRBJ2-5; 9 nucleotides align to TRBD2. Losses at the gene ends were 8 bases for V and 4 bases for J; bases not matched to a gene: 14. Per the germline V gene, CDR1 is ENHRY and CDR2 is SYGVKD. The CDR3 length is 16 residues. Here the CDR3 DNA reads TGTGCCATCCTGGGCGCCTTAGCGGGGGCCTTAGAGACCCAGTACTTC. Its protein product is CAILGALAGALETQYF.

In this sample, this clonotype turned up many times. CDR3 coding DNA: TGTGCCAGCAGTTTAGACAGCAACTACTATGGCTACACCTTC. Translating it yields CASSLDSNYYGYTF. The J gene is TRBJ1-2, the V gene TRBV12-3 or TRBV12-4; D gene ambiguous. Trimming pared 1 base from V and 3 bases from J, leaving 9 bases between. This CDR3 has 14 residues.

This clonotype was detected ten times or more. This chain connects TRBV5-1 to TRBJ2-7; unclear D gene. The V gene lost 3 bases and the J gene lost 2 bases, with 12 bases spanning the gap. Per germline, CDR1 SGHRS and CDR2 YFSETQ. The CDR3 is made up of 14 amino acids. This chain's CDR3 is CASSSDGRAYEQYF. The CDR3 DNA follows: TGCGCCAGCAGCTCTGACGGCAGAGCCTACGAGCAGTACTTC.

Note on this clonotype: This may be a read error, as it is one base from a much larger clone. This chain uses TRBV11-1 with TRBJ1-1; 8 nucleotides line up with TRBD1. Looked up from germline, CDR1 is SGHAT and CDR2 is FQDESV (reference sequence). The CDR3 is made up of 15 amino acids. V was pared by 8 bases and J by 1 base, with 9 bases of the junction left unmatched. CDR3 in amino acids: CASRGDRQRNTEAFF. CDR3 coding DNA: TGTGCCAGCCGGGGGGACAGGCAACGGAACACTGAAGCTTTCTTT.